These T cell receptor beta chains were read from a single sample in a study of PD-1 blockade in mismatch repair-deficient tumors. The protocol was immunoSEQ multiplex PCR, while the TCRdb copy is restricted to in-frame clones and leaves out a portion. The table records 100,000 to 150,000 clones, about 88% of them present only once. Sequencing used peripheral blood, obtained 44 weeks after starting pembrolizumab. Source of these receptors: an adult with mismatch repair-deficient cancer. The CDR3 runs from the conserved cysteine through the conserved F or W. The D gene is left open where the match is weak. Some rows mark clone size as missing; the rest say once, few, many or name a class of expanded clone.

v_gene,d_gene,abundance,j_gene,CDR3aa,CDR3nt
TRBV19,TRBD1,-,TRBJ1-1,CASSILLTGEETEAFF,TGTGCCAGTAGTATCCTTTTAACAGGGGAAGAGACTGAAGCTTTCTTT
TRBV28,-,-,TRBJ1-4,CASSFQLEVHEKLFF,TGTGCCAGCAGTTTCCAACTCGAGGTACATGAAAAACTGTTTTTT
TRBV7-9,TRBD1,-,TRBJ2-7,CASSPRDREYEQYF,TGTGCCAGCAGCCCCCGGGACAGAGAGTACGAGCAGTACTTC
TRBV7-2,TRBD2,-,TRBJ2-1,CASSLGLAAKSSYNEQFF,TGTGCCAGCAGCTTAGGACTAGCGGCCAAGAGCTCCTACAATGAGCAGTTCTTC
TRBV6-6,-,-,TRBJ2-7,CASREAPSSYEQYF,TGTGCCAGCAGGGAGGCCCCAAGCTCCTACGAGCAGTACTTC
TRBV2,TRBD1,once,TRBJ1-3,CASSEDVTGVGNTIYF,TGTGCCAGCAGTGAAGACGTTACAGGGGTCGGAAACACCATATATTTT
TRBV6-5,-,-,TRBJ2-1,CASSSSLAVEQFF,TGTGCCAGCAGTAGTAGTCTAGCCGTCGAGCAGTTCTTC
TRBV9,TRBD2,-,TRBJ2-3,CASSPLSGGRSSDTQYF,TGTGCCAGCAGCCCCTTATCGGGCGGGAGGTCCTCAGATACGCAGTATTTT
TRBV30,-,-,TRBJ2-7,CAWSAKSQGNSYEQYF,TGTGCCTGGAGTGCAAAGAGCCAGGGTAACTCCTACGAGCAGTACTTC
TRBV11-2,-,-,TRBJ2-3,CASSLAPGPSSDTDTQYF,TGTGCCAGCAGCTTAGCTCCGGGACCGAGTTCCGACACAGATACGCAGTATTTT
TRBV19,TRBD1,-,TRBJ2-7,CASRKTGASYEQYF,TGTGCCAGTAGAAAGACAGGGGCGTCCTACGAGCAGTACTTC
TRBV7-6,TRBD1,-,TRBJ2-2,CASSLRTGILIGELFF,TGTGCCAGCAGCTTAAGGACAGGGATATTGATCGGGGAGCTGTTTTTT
TRBV6-4,TRBD1,-,TRBJ2-3,CASSVQGAGDTQYF,TGTGCCAGCAGTGTACAGGGGGCAGGAGATACGCAGTATTTT
TRBV19,TRBD2,-,TRBJ2-3,CASSIGREADTQYF,TGTGCCAGTAGTATTGGGCGGGAGGCAGATACGCAGTATTTT
TRBV5-4,TRBD1,-,TRBJ1-2,CASSLAAGTGRDTF,TGTGCCAGCAGCCTCGCGGCCGGGACAGGGAGGGACACCTTC
TRBV29-1,-,-,TRBJ2-7,CSVEEGPPYEQYF,TGCAGCGTTGAAGAAGGACCGCCCTACGAGCAGTACTTC
TRBV7-9,TRBD2,-,TRBJ2-1,CASSLASGLNEQFF,TGTGCCAGCAGCTTGGCTAGCGGACTCAATGAGCAGTTCTTC
TRBV5-1,-,-,TRBJ2-7,CASSFGYEQYF,TGCGCCAGCAGCTTTGGCTACGAGCAGTACTTC
TRBV7-2,-,-,TRBJ1-2,CASSLVSGYGYTF,TGTGCCAGCAGCTTAGTTAGTGGCTATGGCTACACCTTC
TRBV10-3,TRBD2,-,TRBJ2-3,CAISDVSGSPDTQYF,TGTGCCATCAGCGACGTTAGCGGGAGTCCCGATACGCAGTATTTT
TRBV4-1,TRBD2,-,TRBJ2-7,CASSQRTSVNYEQYF,TGCGCCAGCAGCCAAAGGACTAGCGTAAACTACGAGCAGTACTTC
TRBV27,-,-,TRBJ1-5,CASSSTGWRSNQPQHF,TGTGCCAGCAGTTCCACAGGGTGGAGGAGCAATCAGCCCCAGCATTTT
TRBV5-4,TRBD1,-,TRBJ2-2,CASSLRQGANVGELFF,TGTGCCAGCAGCCTCAGACAGGGGGCGAATGTCGGGGAGCTGTTTTTT
TRBV30,-,many,TRBJ1-3,CAWSPSLAGDTIYF,TGTGCCTGGAGTCCCTCACTGGCGGGAGACACCATATATTTT
TRBV27,-,-,TRBJ1-2,CASSQAGVLGYTF,TGTGCCAGCAGTCAAGCAGGGGTCCTCGGCTACACCTTC
TRBV6-5,-,-,TRBJ2-5,CATSSGRETQYF,TGTGCCACCAGCTCAGGACGAGAGACCCAGTACTTC
TRBV5-1,TRBD1,-,TRBJ1-4,CASSEATGGNEKLFF,TGCGCCAGCAGTGAGGCGACAGGGGGAAACGAAAAACTGTTTTTT
TRBV18,TRBD1,-,TRBJ2-2,CASSPDRGNTGELFF,TGTGCCAGCTCACCTGACAGGGGGAACACCGGGGAGCTGTTTTTT
TRBV5-4,TRBD2,-,TRBJ2-5,CASSSWGGGWKTQYF,TGTGCCAGCAGCTCCTGGGGCGGGGGTTGGAAGACCCAGTACTTC
TRBV5-6,TRBD2,-,TRBJ2-7,CASSLGGLTYEQYF,TGTGCCAGCAGCTTGGGGGGACTAACCTACGAGCAGTACTTC
TRBV30,-,-,TRBJ2-3,CAWSEAGYTDTQYF,TGTGCCTGGAGTGAGGCGGGATACACAGATACGCAGTATTTT
TRBV7-6,-,-,TRBJ2-5,CASSLASYPGTQYF,TGTGCCAGCAGCTTAGCTTCATATCCGGGGACCCAGTACTTC
TRBV2,-,-,TRBJ1-2,CASRDDSFSSGYTF,TGTGCCAGCAGAGACGACAGTTTTTCAAGTGGCTACACCTTC
TRBV19,TRBD1,-,TRBJ2-7,CASTPGTGGSYEQYF,TGTGCCAGTACCCCGGGGACAGGGGGCTCCTACGAGCAGTACTTC
TRBV19,-,-,TRBJ2-3,CASSIQTGLTDTQYF,TGTGCCAGTAGTATTCAAACAGGGCTCACAGATACGCAGTATTTT
TRBV10-3,TRBD1,-,TRBJ2-1,CAISDRQGFEREQFF,TGTGCCATCAGCGATAGACAGGGGTTCGAAAGAGAGCAGTTCTTC
TRBV6-4,TRBD1,-,TRBJ2-1,CASSSRTGSTNEQFF,TGTGCCAGCAGTTCACGGACAGGGAGTACGAATGAGCAGTTCTTC